This TCR beta chain came from a study of PD-L1 blockade in urothelial cancer (dated by TCRdb to about 2017). In the study overall: All patients started therapy in about 2014 and received atezolizumab 1,200 mg intravenously every 3 weeks. Roughly nine patients achieved durable clinical benefit and approximately 20 did not. Somatic, immune and clinical correlates of response to PD-L1 blockade with atezolizumab in urothelial cancer were the focus of an exploratory multi-omic analysis. Twenty-nine patients had pretreatment blood TCR-seq, around 24 had at least one posttreatment blood collection, and around 24 had tumor TCR-seq. Blood samples were analyzed 3 weeks after the start of treatment (second dose) and 6 weeks after the start of treatment. Progression-free survival longer than 6 months counted as durable clinical benefit, and TCR features were additionally tested against both progression-free and overall survival. A median of roughly 140,000 T cells and just over 80,000 unique TCRs was obtained from blood samples, and a median clonality of 0.080 was observed. Pretreatment tumor samples and matched peripheral blood, collected serially before and after atezolizumab treatment, underwent TCR sequencing. Whole exome sequencing and RNA sequencing of pretreatment tumors were performed alongside TCR sequencing in the same patients. About 85% of the roughly 29 patients were identified as males with urothelial cancer of bladder origin, and a prior smoking history was reported by 18 of 29 patients. An ECOG performance status of 0 or 1 was recorded for the patients, and 0 to 3 prior chemotherapy regimens had been received by the patients.

Synthetic TCR analog templates were spiked into each PCR to estimate absolute template abundance from read counts. Using the immunoSEQ assay, TCRbeta CDR3 regions were amplified from genomic DNA with bias-controlled V and J gene primers. Sequencing of rearranged TCRbeta segments was done at approximately 20X coverage. The paper's processing steps were these. Clustering was used to correct sequencing errors, and CDR3s were annotated against IMGT to assign V, D and J genes. Downstream analyses used only productive TCRbeta rearrangements, leaving out any out-of-frame or stop-codon sequences. To compute clonality, Shannon entropy was normalized by the log of the number of unique productive sequences and then subtracted from one. Clones differing between time points or between blood and tumor were identified using Fisher's exact test with Benjamini-Hochberg correction, with an adjusted p below 0.01 applied as the threshold. The source is immuneACCESS, and TCRdb retained only in-frame sequences with V and J called. Part of the clones is not carried over; for the studies checked, unresolved V genes explain less than half of this, and the remainder is unexplained. The V and J calls and clone size were taken over from that table, and D and trimming were inferred from the DNA. Recorded for this sample are some 48,000 clones; 75% to 90% of them occurred a single time. Of the sample, more than 9% is held by the ten largest clones.

About this clone itself: The antigen this receptor binds is unknown. No base qualities exist here, and no much larger clone lies one base off it.

What the research found in general, with its limitations: Because the sample size was small (n of about 29) and many exploratory analyses were performed, the results are intended to be hypothesis-generating. Improved progression-free and overall survival was associated with having pretreatment peripheral blood TCR clonality below the median. Among patients with durable benefit, tumor-associated TCR clones showed greater expansion in peripheral blood 3 weeks after treatment started (n = 22, p = 0.022).

The time point label here, explained by the study, means: peripheral blood 6 weeks after treatment start. A total of under 35 patients with locally advanced or metastatic urothelial carcinoma, treated at Memorial Sloan Kettering on a trial protocol, made up the cohort. Peripheral blood mononuclear cells were collected from each patient pretreatment and during treatment, giving between 1 and 8 total time points per patient. The Qiagen DNeasy Blood extraction kit was used to purify genomic DNA from total PBMCs and tumor samples. Collected pretreatment and during treatment, PBMCs were isolated and stored as previously described. The V end loses 8 bases and the J end loses 5 bases, and a stretch of 17 bases separates them. The CDR3, from cysteine to phenylalanine, totals 14 residues. Left in the record is the CDR3 DNA by itself, 42 bases read in frame from the first base. From a lookup of the germline V gene, CDR1 and CDR2 are MNHEY and SVGAGI.

The origin of this receptor is a man aged 55-75 years with urothelial cancer. The material sequenced was PBMCs, taken around atezolizumab (anti-PD-L1) treatment. The chain is made from TRBV6-5 and TRBJ2-3; matching of 6 bases hints at TRBD2 as the D gene. The nucleotide sequence is given as TGTGCCAGCGGGATGGAGGGGCGGCTAGATACGCAGTATTTT. Its product reads: CASGMEGRLDTQYF.